The next 19 T cell receptor beta chains were all read from a single sample in a study of blood T cell repertoires in COVID-19. Clones were sequenced by immunoSEQ multiplex PCR, and TCRdb holds only the in-frame ones, with some missing. Of 150,000 to 200,000 clones in the sample, approximately 86% are singletons; the top ten hold 2% to 3%. Sequenced: peripheral blood. Receptor source: a woman of 80 years or more with COVID-19, enrolled during active disease.

The rearrangement joins TRBV27 to TRBJ1-1; 10 nucleotides line up with TRBD1. J lost 6 bases, V lost 2 bases, and 9 bases had no gene match. There are 16 residues in the CDR3. Germline V gene lookup returns CDR1 MNHEY and CDR2 SMNVEV (reference sequence). CDR3 sequence reads: CASSLHTVGTGAEAFF. The CDR3, as DNA: TGTGCCAGCAGTTTACACACGGTCGGGACAGGGGCTGAAGCTTTCTTT.

This chain joins TRBV7-8 and TRBJ1-1; 8 bases are a match to TRBD1. V shed 0 bases and J 4 bases; nucleotides not matched to a gene: 10. Germline loops: CDR1 SGHVS, CDR2 FQNEAQ. The CDR3 loop spans 17 amino acids. DNA for the CDR3: TGTGCCAGCAGCTTAGCCAACCAACAGGGGGGGGGCACTGAAGCTTTCTTT. Its protein is CASSLANQQGGGTEAFF.

This chain links TRBV28 with TRBJ2-5, with D possibly being TRBD1 (7 bases). There are 15 residues in the CDR3. Trimming stripped 5 bases from V and 5 bases from J, with 18 bases between. Germline loops: CDR1 MDHEN, CDR2 SYDVKM. As DNA, the CDR3 is TGTGCCAGCAGTCCCCCCCCAGGGGGGAGGGAGACCCAGTACTTC. The encoded protein is CASSPPPGGRETQYF.

V gene TRBV27 combines with J gene TRBJ2-7; 10 bases agree with TRBD2. Germline V gene lookup returns CDR1 MNHEY and CDR2 SMNVEV (reference sequence). V dropped 2 bases and J dropped 7; count of bases not matched to a gene: 8. The CDR3 is 15 amino acids. CDR3 protein: CASSLEREGPGEQYF. As DNA, the CDR3 is TGTGCCAGCAGTTTAGAGCGGGAGGGCCCGGGGGAGCAGTACTTC.

This chain uses TRBV5-1 with TRBJ2-7, with D tentatively TRBD2 (5 bases). There are 15 residues in the CDR3. Germline V gives CDR1 SGHRS, CDR2 YFSETQ. V dropped 0 bases and J dropped 2 bases, with 12 bases sitting between them. The CDR3 spells CASSLASTNAYEQYF. In DNA form, the CDR3 reads TGCGCCAGCAGCTTGGCGTCGACTAATGCCTACGAGCAGTACTTC.

The rearrangement links TRBV19 to TRBJ2-2; 8 nucleotides align to TRBD1. This CDR3 contains 16 residues. Looked up from germline, CDR1 is LNHDA and CDR2 is SQIVND (reference sequence). Trimming cost V 3 bases and J 6 bases; bases outside gene matches: 9. CDR3 residues: CASSIGGTGFPGELFF. The CDR3 DNA reads TGTGCCAGTAGTATTGGGGGGACAGGATTTCCCGGGGAGCTGTTTTTT.

This CDR3 reads CASSQDVRENEQFF. CDR3 nucleotide sequence: TGTGCCAGCAGCCAAGATGTAAGGGAGAATGAGCAGTTCTTC. The chain combines TRBV4-2 with TRBJ2-1, with a weak D call TRBD2 (5 bases). Germline V lookup: CDR1 LGHNA, CDR2 YNFKEQ. V was trimmed by 0 bases and J by 7 bases, leaving 10 bases between them. CDR3 size: 14 residues.

V gene TRBV6-5 combines with J gene TRBJ1-6; no definite D call. V dropped 3 bases and J dropped 5 bases, with 8 bases sitting between them. Germline V CDR1 and CDR2: MNHEY, SVGAGI. The CDR3 contains 14 residues. The CDR3 coding sequence is TGTGCCAGCAGTTATCTACAGAATAATTCACCCCTCCACTTT. Its translation: CASSYLQNNSPLHF.

The chain is built from TRBV11-2 and TRBJ1-1; tentative D call: TRBD1 (6 bases). Germline V lookup: CDR1 SGHAT, CDR2 FQNNGV. V was pared by 0 bases and J by 0 bases, with 8 bases between. The CDR3 runs to 15 residues. CDR3 loop: CASSLEDSLNTEAFF. CDR3 DNA sequence: TGTGCCAGCAGCTTAGAGGACAGCCTGAACACTGAAGCTTTCTTT.

The V call is TRBV7-2, the J call TRBJ2-5; D might be TRBD2 (6 bases). V was clipped by 5 bases and J by 11 bases, with 12 bases between them. Germline loops: CDR1 SGHTA, CDR2 FQGNSA. The CDR3 covers 11 residues. The CDR3 region has the DNA TGTGCCAGCAGCCTCAGGACTATTCAGTACTTC. It translates to CASSLRTIQYF.

This clone was detected only a few times. The chain recombines TRBV7-2 with TRBJ2-1; TRBD2 agrees at 12 bases. The CDR3 is 15 residues long. From germline, CDR1 is SGHTA and CDR2 FQGNSA. V lost 2 bases to trimming and J lost 8 bases; unmatched junction nucleotides: 4. CDR3 amino acids: CASSLRLAGGDEQFF. CDR3 nucleotide sequence: TGTGCCAGCAGCTTACGGCTAGCGGGGGGGGATGAGCAGTTCTTC.

This sequence joins TRBV19 and TRBJ1-2; 8 bases line up with TRBD1. J was trimmed by 0 bases and V by 6 bases; bases with no gene match: 0. Germline CDR1 and CDR2: LNHDA and SQIVND (reference sequence). The CDR3 length is 13 residues. The CDR3 here is CASRDRANYGYTF. The DNA of the CDR3 is TGTGCCAGTAGGGACAGGGCTAACTATGGCTACACCTTC.

V gene TRBV19 combines with J gene TRBJ2-1; 10 positions agree with TRBD2. The CDR3 loop spans 15 amino acids. CDR1 and CDR2 (germline): LNHDA, SQIVND (reference sequence). V was pared by 4 bases and J by 2 bases, with 2 bases of the junction left unmatched. The CDR3 nucleotides are TGTGCCAGTAGTACCGGACTAGCGGCCTACAATGAGCAGTTCTTC. Encoded protein: CASSTGLAAYNEQFF.

The rearrangement joins TRBV13 to TRBJ1-2, with 9 bases that match TRBD1. J gave up 2 bases and V 5 bases, and 3 bases lay outside the gene matches. Germline values: CDR1 PRHDT, CDR2 FYEKMQ (reference sequence). CDR3 length: 14 amino acids. The CDR3 loop is CASSNRGQNYGYTF. In nucleotides, the CDR3 is TGTGCCAGCAGCAACAGGGGGCAGAACTATGGCTACACCTTC. Supplemented by reference TRBV13 and TRBJ1-2, the full variable domain reads AAGVIQSPRHLIKEKRETATLKCYPIPRHDTVYWYQQGPGQDPQFLISFYEKMQSDKGSIPDRFSAQQFSDYHSELNMSSLELGDSALYFCASSNRGQNYGYTFGSGTRLTVV.

This sequence joins TRBV5-6 and TRBJ1-5; 8 bases match TRBD1. The CDR3 spans 15 residues. Germline V CDR1 and CDR2: SGHDT, YYEEEE. V was pared by 0 bases and J by 4 bases, with 3 bases of the junction left unmatched. The CDR3 nucleotides read TGTGCCAGCAGCTTGGGGACAGGGATAAATCAGCCCCAGCATTTT. This gives the protein CASSLGTGINQPQHF. The variable domain in full, with the rest retrieved from reference TRBV5-6 and TRBJ1-5, is DAGVTQSPTHLIKTRGQQVTLRCSPKSGHDTVSWYQQALGQGPQFIFQYYEEEERQRGNFPDRFSGHQFPNYSSELNVNALLLGDSALYLCASSLGTGINQPQHFGDGTRLSIL.

This sequence joins TRBV3-1 (or the pseudogene TRBV3-2) and TRBJ2-5; the match to TRBD1 covers 11 bases. The CDR3 consists of 17 residues. CDR1 and CDR2 (germline): LGHDT, YNNKEL (reference sequence). Unmatched junction bases numbered 7, after V lost 2 bases and J lost 2 bases. The CDR3 reads CASSQQCRDRGQETQYF. The CDR3 coding sequence is TGTGCCAGCAGCCAACAATGTCGGGACAGGGGGCAAGAGACCCAGTACTTC.

The chain has TRBV4-3 and TRBJ1-3; maybe TRBD1 (5 bases). This CDR3 comprises 16 residues. Trimming shortened V by 0 bases and J by 0 bases, and 9 bases separated the two germline ends. Germline CDR1 and CDR2: LGHNA and YSLEER. CDR3 in amino acids: CASSQDFGASGNTIYF. The CDR3 region has the DNA TGCGCCAGCAGCCAAGATTTTGGGGCCTCTGGAAACACCATATATTTT.

V gene TRBV5-1 combines with J gene TRBJ2-3; 10 bases agree with TRBD2. V dropped 0 bases and J dropped 3; count of bases not matched to a gene: 4. Germline-derived CDR1 and CDR2 are SGHRS and YFSETQ. CDR3 size: 16 residues. As DNA, the CDR3 is TGCGCCAGCAGCTTGGGATCTAGCGGGAGTACAGATACGCAGTATTTT. This gives the protein CASSLGSSGSTDTQYF.

The genes are TRBV12-3 or TRBV12-4 and TRBJ2-7, with 7 nucleotides matching TRBD1. The junction had 3 bases not matched to a gene; V was cut back by 4 bases and J by 3 bases. This CDR3 spans 13 amino acids. CDR3 in DNA: TGTGCCAGCAGTTCAGGGGGTTACTACGAGCAGTACTTC. Protein sequence: CASSSGGYYEQYF.